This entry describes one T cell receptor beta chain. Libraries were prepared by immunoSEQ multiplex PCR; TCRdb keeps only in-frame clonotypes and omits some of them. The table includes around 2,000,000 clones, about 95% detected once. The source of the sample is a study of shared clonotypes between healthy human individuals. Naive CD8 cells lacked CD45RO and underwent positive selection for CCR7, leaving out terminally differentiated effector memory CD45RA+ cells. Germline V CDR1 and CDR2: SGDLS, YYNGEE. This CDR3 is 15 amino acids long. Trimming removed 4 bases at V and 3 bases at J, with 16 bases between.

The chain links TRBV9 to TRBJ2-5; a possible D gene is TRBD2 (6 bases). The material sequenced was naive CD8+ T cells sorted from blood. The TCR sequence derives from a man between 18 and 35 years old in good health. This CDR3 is CASSPSAVAEETQYF. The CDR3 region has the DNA TGTGCCAGCAGCCCGAGTGCGGTAGCGGAAGAGACCCAGTACTTC.